Presented here are 20 T cell receptor beta chains from one specimen sequenced in a study of cytomegalovirus exposure and HLA in healthy donors. 13 Jbeta primers and 60 Vbeta primers were used for the PCR. The protocol was immunoSEQ multiplex PCR, while the TCRdb copy is restricted to in-frame clones and leaves out a portion. In the table there are about 190,000 clones, 84% of which are singletons. Material: PBMCs. All receptors derive from a woman aged 50 to 60 in good health and CMV-seropositive.

This chain connects TRBV2 to TRBJ1-1; no firm D call. This CDR3 is built from 14 residues. Trimming took 3 bases from V and 1 from J, leaving 9 bases between them. The germline V gene has CDR1 SNHLY and CDR2 FYNNEI. The CDR3 DNA sequence: TGTGCCAGCAGTGAGGAAACAGAGAACACTGAAGCTTTCTTT. Translation gives CASSEETENTEAFF.

This chain connects TRBV27 to TRBJ2-1, with 11 bases aligning to TRBD1. The ends lost 1 base at V and 6 bases at J; junction bases unmatched: 5. The CDR3 length is 16 residues. Germline V gene lookup returns CDR1 MNHEY and CDR2 SMNVEV (reference sequence). The CDR3, as DNA: TGTGCCAGCAGTTTATGGGGGACAGGGGGAATCAATGAGCAGTTCTTC. Protein sequence: CASSLWGTGGINEQFF.

Details on this clone: The junction and the germline gene differ at one end; a read error may be behind it. The V gene is TRBV29-1, the J gene TRBJ1-3; 7 nucleotides line up with TRBD1. This CDR3 has 15 residues. Germline assignment: CDR1 SQVTM and CDR2 ANQGSEA. DNA of the CDR3: TGCAGCGTACGACAGGGAGGTACGCGGGGAAACACCGTATATTTT. Translated, it gives CSVRQGGTRGNTVYF.

The chain joins TRBV5-1 to TRBJ2-7; a possible D gene is TRBD1 (6 bases). The CDR3 has 13 amino acids. The V and J ends lost 4 bases and 5 bases respectively, with 13 bases between them. Germline CDR1 is SGHRS and CDR2 is YFSETQ. CDR3 coding DNA: TGCGCCAGCAGCGGGGGCTTTGGGAACGAGCAGTACTTC. It specifies CASSGGFGNEQYF. Combining the CDR3 with reference TRBV5-1 and TRBJ2-7 gives the whole variable domain KAGVTQTPRYLIKTRGQQVTLSCSPISGHRSVSWYQQTPGQGLQFLFEYFSETQRNKGNFPGRFSGRQFSNSRSEMNVSTLELGDSALYLCASSGGFGNEQYFGPGTRLTVT.

This sequence joins TRBV6-5 and TRBJ2-7; TRBD1 is a possible D gene (6 bases). The CDR3 has 14 residues. V dropped 2 bases and J dropped 3 bases, with 11 bases sitting between them. The V gene's germline CDR1 is MNHEY and CDR2 SVGAGI. The CDR3 protein is CASSYRDTNYEQYF. The CDR3 DNA is TGTGCCAGCAGTTACCGGGACACAAACTACGAGCAGTACTTC.

V is TRBV7-6 and J is TRBJ2-1; D is perhaps TRBD2 (6 bases). Deletions cut 2 bases from V and 8 bases from J, with 13 bases between. The germline V gene encodes CDR1 SGHVS and CDR2 FNYEAQ. The CDR3 spans 14 residues. This CDR3 is CASSLFGGNDEQFF. The CDR3 region has the DNA TGTGCCAGCAGCTTATTCGGGGGTAATGATGAGCAGTTCTTC. Full variable domain (missing parts from reference TRBV7-6 and TRBJ2-1): GAGVSQSPRYKVTKRGQDVALRCDPISGHVSLYWYRQALGQGPEFLTYFNYEAQQDKSGLPNDRFSAERPEGSISTLTIQRTEQRDSAMYRCASSLFGGNDEQFFGPGTRLTVL.

The chain carries TRBV19 and TRBJ1-4; D ambiguous. The CDR3 is 14 amino acids. Germline V gene lookup returns CDR1 LNHDA and CDR2 SQIVND (reference sequence). Trimming took off 4 bases at V and 5 bases at J, with 11 bases between the two ends. CDR3 DNA: TGTGCCAGTAGTAAATGGGAGAAGAATGAAAAACTGTTTTTT. Its translation is CASSKWEKNEKLFF.

The rearrangement links TRBV5-5 to TRBJ2-3; TRBD2 aligns across 11 bases. Germline trimming cut 3 bases from V and 3 bases from J; bases unmatched to any gene: 6. This CDR3 region has 16 residues. Looked up from germline, CDR1 is SGHKS and CDR2 is YYEKEE (reference sequence). The CDR3 sequence is CASSWGLAVPTDTQYF. As DNA, the CDR3 is TGTGCCAGCAGCTGGGGACTAGCGGTACCAACAGATACGCAGTATTTT.

This CDR3 is CASSGSGTSRLGRSYNEQFF. The CDR3 DNA reads as TGTGCCAGCAGTGGATCCGGGACTAGTCGTCTGGGGCGCTCCTACAATGAGCAGTTCTTC. J is TRBJ2-1 and V is TRBV6-1; the match to TRBD2 covers 8 bases. With V trimmed by 4 bases and J by 0 bases, 17 bases remained unmatched. This CDR3 comprises 20 residues. From germline, CDR1 is MNHNS and CDR2 SASEGT.

V is TRBV5-1 and J is TRBJ2-3; maybe TRBD1 (5 bases). The V gene's germline CDR1 is SGHRS and CDR2 YFSETQ. There are 14 residues in the CDR3. V gave up 4 bases and J gave up 2 bases, with 11 bases separating them. DNA for the CDR3: TGCGCCAGCAGCCCCACGACAGACACAGATACGCAGTATTTT. Its protein product is CASSPTTDTDTQYF.

In its sample, this clone was seen a few times. The identical CDR3 is also encoded by other nucleotide sequences in the sample. The chain carries TRBV5-1 and TRBJ2-5; maybe TRBD2 (5 bases). Per germline, CDR1 SGHRS and CDR2 YFSETQ. With 0 bases removed from V and 5 bases from J, the gap between germline ends came to 8 bases. This CDR3 contains 13 residues. CDR3 in amino acids: CASSLGTGETQYF. The CDR3 DNA follows: TGCGCCAGCAGCTTGGGTACGGGGGAGACCCAGTACTTC. Using reference TRBV5-1 and TRBJ2-5 for the parts outside the CDR3, the full variable domain is KAGVTQTPRYLIKTRGQQVTLSCSPISGHRSVSWYQQTPGQGLQFLFEYFSETQRNKGNFPGRFSGRQFSNSRSEMNVSTLELGDSALYLCASSLGTGETQYFGPGTRLLVL.

V and J are TRBV1 and TRBJ2-5; the table calls TRBD2, which could not be checked here. The J call may not be correct, given that the DNA end is closer to TRBJ2-7. TRBV1 is flagged as a pseudogene. CDR3 length: 17 residues. The CDR3 protein is CTSSQDLSSGGAYEQYF. DNA for the CDR3: TGCACCAGCAGCCAAGATCTCTCGAGCGGGGGAGCCTACGAGCAGTACTTC.

The chain uses TRBV4-2 and TRBJ2-7; weak D call: TRBD2 (7 bases). Germline V lookup: CDR1 LGHNA, CDR2 YNFKEQ. This CDR3 is built from 16 residues. V was clipped by 1 base and J by 2 bases, with 15 bases between them. The CDR3 reads CASSQGLGGPTYEQYF. The DNA for the CDR3 is TGTGCCAGCAGCCAAGGTTTGGGGGGGCCGACCTACGAGCAGTACTTC.

The V gene is TRBV6-6, the J gene TRBJ2-2, with 8 bases aligning to TRBD1. The CDR3 length is 16 residues. Germline V gene sequence: CDR1 MNHNY, CDR2 SVGAGI (reference sequence). V lost 5 bases to trimming and J lost 1 base; unmatched junction nucleotides: 6. CDR3 DNA: TGTGCCAGCAGTACGACCGGGACAGGGAACACCGGGGAGCTGTTTTTT. This translates into CASSTTGTGNTGELFF.

The gene calls are TRBV6-5 and TRBJ1-1, with D uncertain. V lost 5 bases and J 1 base, leaving 11 bases between the germline ends. Per germline, CDR1 MNHEY and CDR2 SVGAGI. This CDR3 spans 14 amino acids. CDR3 bases: TGTGCCAGCAGTGAACGGCGGAAGAACACTGAAGCTTTCTTT. Its protein is CASSERRKNTEAFF.

The rearrangement uses TRBV11-2 and TRBJ2-3; 10 bases line up with TRBD1. V trimming: 6 bases; J trimming: 3 bases; junction bases outside the gene matches: 6. CDR1 is SGHAT and CDR2 is FQNNGV in the germline V gene. This CDR3 comprises 15 residues. The CDR3 reads CASRIPGQGTDTQYF. The CDR3 DNA sequence: TGTGCCAGCAGGATACCGGGACAGGGGACAGATACGCAGTATTTT. The full variable domain, rest sourced from reference TRBV11-2 and TRBJ2-3, is EAGVAQSPRYKIIEKRQSVAFWCNPISGHATLYWYQQILGQGPKLLIQFQNNGVVDDSQLPKDRFSAERLKGVDSTLKIQPAKLEDSAVYLCASRIPGQGTDTQYFGPGTRLTVL.

Details on this clone: Germline and junction disagree at one end, which may indicate a read error. The rearrangement joins TRBV7-7 to TRBJ2-2; TRBD1 aligns across 8 bases. The length of the CDR3 is 16 residues. Germline CDR1 reads SSHAT; CDR2 reads FNYEAQ (reference sequence). The CDR3 DNA sequence: TGTGCTAGCAGCTTAGTCTCAGGGGGCGGTACCGGGGAGCTGTTTTTT. This encodes CASSLVSGGGTGELFF. The full variable domain, completed using reference TRBV7-7 and TRBJ2-2, is GAGVSQSPRYKVTKRGQDVTLRCDPISSHATLYWYQQALGQGPEFLTYFNYEAQPDKSGLPSDRFSAERPEGSISTLTIQRTEQRDSAMYRCASSLVSGGGTGELFFGEGSRLTVL.

V gene TRBV13 combines with J gene TRBJ1-1; D remains unclear. V gave up 5 bases and J gave up 5 bases, with 18 bases separating them. Germline CDR1 PRHDT, CDR2 FYEKMQ (reference sequence). This CDR3 region has 15 residues. The CDR3 reads CASSLGRRAGTEAFF. The CDR3, as DNA: TGTGCCAGCAGCCTCGGAAGGCGAGCGGGTACTGAAGCTTTCTTT.

V and J are TRBV7-2 and TRBJ2-1, with a tentative D call TRBD1 (5 bases). There are 16 residues in the CDR3. V lost 2 bases to trimming and J lost 6 bases, with 17 bases between them. Germline CDR1 SGHTA, CDR2 FQGNSA. The CDR3 protein is CASSLQQGQPPNEQFF. DNA for the CDR3: TGTGCCAGCAGCTTACAGCAGGGCCAACCACCCAATGAGCAGTTCTTC.

The chain combines TRBV2 with TRBJ2-3; D may be TRBD2 (5 bases). The CDR3 has 12 amino acids. V was cut by 6 bases and J by 4 bases, with 8 bases left in between. In germline, CDR1 is SNHLY, CDR2 FYNNEI. The CDR3 coding sequence is TGTGCCAGCAGGAGGGTGGCAGATACGCAGTATTTT. It yields the protein CASRRVADTQYF.